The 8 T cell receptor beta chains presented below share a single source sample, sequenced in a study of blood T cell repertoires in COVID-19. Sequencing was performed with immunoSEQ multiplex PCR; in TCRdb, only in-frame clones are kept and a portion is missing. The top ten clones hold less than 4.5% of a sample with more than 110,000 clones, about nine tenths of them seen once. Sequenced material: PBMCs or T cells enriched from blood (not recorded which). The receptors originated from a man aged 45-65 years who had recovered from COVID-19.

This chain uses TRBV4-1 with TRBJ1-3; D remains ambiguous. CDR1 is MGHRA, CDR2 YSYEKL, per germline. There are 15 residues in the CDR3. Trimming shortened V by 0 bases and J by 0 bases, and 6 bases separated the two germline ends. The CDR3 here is CASSQDPDSGNTIYF. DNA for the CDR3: TGCGCCAGCAGCCAAGATCCAGACTCTGGAAACACCATATATTTT.

Here the CDR3 DNA reads TGCGCCAGCAGCTCCCGAGAGCGGGAGGGGAACCTTGAGCAGTTCTTC. It yields the protein CASSSREREGNLEQFF. The gene calls are TRBV5-1 and TRBJ2-1, with 10 bases lining up with TRBD2. This CDR3 has 16 residues. V trimming: 3 bases; J trimming: 9 bases; junction bases outside the gene matches: 12. CDR1 is SGHRS, CDR2 YFSETQ, per germline. Variable domain in full (rest from reference TRBV5-1 and TRBJ2-1): KAGVTQTPRYLIKTRGQQVTLSCSPISGHRSVSWYQQTPGQGLQFLFEYFSETQRNKGNFPGRFSGRQFSNSRSEMNVSTLELGDSALYLCASSSREREGNLEQFFGPGTRLTVL.

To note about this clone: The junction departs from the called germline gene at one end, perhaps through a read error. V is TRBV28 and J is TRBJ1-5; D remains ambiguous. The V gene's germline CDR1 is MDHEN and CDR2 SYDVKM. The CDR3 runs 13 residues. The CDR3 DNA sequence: TGTGCCACCAGTCGGGAGTTCAATCAGCCCCAGCATTTT. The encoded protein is CATSREFNQPQHF. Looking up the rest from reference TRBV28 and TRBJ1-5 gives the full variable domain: DVKVTQSSRYLVKRTGEKVFLECVQDMDHENMFWYRQDPGLGLRLIYFSYDVKMKEKGDIPEGYSVSREKKERFSLILESASTNQTSMYLCATSREFNQPQHFGDGTRLSIL.

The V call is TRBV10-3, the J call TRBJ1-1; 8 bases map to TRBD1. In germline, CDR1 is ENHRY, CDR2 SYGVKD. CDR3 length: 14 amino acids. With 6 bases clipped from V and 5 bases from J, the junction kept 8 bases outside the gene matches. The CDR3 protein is CAISRDRGGTEAFF. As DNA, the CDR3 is TGTGCCATCAGCAGAGACAGGGGTGGGACTGAAGCTTTCTTT.

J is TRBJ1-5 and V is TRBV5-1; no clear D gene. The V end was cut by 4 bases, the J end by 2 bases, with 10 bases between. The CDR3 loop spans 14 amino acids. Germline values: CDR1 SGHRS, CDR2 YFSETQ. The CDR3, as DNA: TGCGCCAGCAGCATCGGGGTAGGCAATCAGCCCCAGCATTTT. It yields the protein CASSIGVGNQPQHF.

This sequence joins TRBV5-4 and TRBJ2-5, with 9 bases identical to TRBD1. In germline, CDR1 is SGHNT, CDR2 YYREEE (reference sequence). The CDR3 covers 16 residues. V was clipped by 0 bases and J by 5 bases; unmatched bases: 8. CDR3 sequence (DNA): TGTGCCAGCAGCTTGGCCACAGGGGGCTTCGAGGAGACCCAGTACTTC. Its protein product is CASSLATGGFEETQYF.

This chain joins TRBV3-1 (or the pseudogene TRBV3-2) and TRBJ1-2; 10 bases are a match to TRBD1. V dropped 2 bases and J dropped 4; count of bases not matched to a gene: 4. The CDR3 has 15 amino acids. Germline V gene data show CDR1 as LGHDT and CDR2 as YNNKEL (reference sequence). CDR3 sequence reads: CASSQPTGGSYGYTF. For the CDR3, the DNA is TGTGCCAGCAGCCAACCGACAGGGGGCAGCTATGGCTACACCTTC.

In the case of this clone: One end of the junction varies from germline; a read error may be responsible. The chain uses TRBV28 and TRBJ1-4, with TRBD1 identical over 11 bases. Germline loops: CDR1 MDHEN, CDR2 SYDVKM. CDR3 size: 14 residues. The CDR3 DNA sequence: TGCGGGACAGGGGGGGGAGCAACTAATGAAAAACTGTTTTTT. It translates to CGTGGGATNEKLFF.